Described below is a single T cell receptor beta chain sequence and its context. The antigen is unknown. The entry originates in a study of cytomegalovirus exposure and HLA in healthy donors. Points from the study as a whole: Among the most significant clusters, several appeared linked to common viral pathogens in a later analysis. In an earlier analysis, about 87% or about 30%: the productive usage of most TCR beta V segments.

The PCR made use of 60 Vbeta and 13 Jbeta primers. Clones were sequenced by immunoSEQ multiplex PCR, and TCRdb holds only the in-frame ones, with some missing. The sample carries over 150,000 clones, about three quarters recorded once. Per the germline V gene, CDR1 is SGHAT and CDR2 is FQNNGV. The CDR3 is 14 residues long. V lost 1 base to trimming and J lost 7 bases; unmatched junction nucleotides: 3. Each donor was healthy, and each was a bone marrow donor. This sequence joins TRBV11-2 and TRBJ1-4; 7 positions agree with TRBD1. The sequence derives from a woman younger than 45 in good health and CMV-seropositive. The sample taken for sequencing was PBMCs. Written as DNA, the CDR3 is TGTGCCAGCAGCTTAGCAGGGGGGCGTGAAAAACTGTTTTTT. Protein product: CASSLAGGREKLFF.